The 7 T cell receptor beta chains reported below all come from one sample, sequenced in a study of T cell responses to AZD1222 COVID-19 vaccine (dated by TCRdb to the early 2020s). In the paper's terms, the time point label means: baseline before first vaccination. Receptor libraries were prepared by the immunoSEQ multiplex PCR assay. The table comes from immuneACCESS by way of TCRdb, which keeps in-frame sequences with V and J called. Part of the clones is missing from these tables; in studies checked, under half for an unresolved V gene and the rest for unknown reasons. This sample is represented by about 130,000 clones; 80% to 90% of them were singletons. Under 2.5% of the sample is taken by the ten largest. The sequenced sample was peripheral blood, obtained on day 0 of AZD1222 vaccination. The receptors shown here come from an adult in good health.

The CDR3 nucleotides read TGTGCCAGCAGCAAAGGGACACCCGACTATGGCTACACCTTC. This translates into CASSKGTPDYGYTF. The chain couples TRBV6-5 to TRBJ1-2; D perhaps matches TRBD1 (6 bases). CDR1 and CDR2 (germline): MNHEY, SVGAGI. Deletions cut 6 bases from V and 3 bases from J, with 14 bases between. CDR3 length equals 14 residues.

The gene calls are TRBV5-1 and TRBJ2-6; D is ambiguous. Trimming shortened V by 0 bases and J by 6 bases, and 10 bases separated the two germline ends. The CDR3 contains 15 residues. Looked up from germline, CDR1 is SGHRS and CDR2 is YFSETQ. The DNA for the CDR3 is TGCGCCAGCAGCTTGGAGTCAGGTCAGGCCAACGTCCTGACTTTC. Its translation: CASSLESGQANVLTF.

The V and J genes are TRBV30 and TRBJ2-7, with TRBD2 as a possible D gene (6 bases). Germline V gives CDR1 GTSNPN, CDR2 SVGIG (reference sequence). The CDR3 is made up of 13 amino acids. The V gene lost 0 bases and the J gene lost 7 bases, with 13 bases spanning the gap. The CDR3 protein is CAWSVRTAGEQYF. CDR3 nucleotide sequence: TGTGCCTGGAGTGTACGGACCGCGGGGGAGCAGTACTTC.

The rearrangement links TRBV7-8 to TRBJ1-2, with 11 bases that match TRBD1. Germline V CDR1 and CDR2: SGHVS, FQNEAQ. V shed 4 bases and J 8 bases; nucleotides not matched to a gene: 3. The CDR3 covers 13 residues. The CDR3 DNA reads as TGTGCCAGCAGCTCGGACAGGGGGCAAGGCTACACCTTC. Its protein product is CASSSDRGQGYTF.

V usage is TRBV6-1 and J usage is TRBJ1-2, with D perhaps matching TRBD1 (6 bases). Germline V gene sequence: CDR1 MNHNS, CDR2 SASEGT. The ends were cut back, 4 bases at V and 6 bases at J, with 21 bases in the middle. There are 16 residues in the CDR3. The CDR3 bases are TGTGCCAGCAGTGTCCCCGAAGGGGGAGTACCCGATGGCTACACCTTC. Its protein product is CASSVPEGGVPDGYTF.

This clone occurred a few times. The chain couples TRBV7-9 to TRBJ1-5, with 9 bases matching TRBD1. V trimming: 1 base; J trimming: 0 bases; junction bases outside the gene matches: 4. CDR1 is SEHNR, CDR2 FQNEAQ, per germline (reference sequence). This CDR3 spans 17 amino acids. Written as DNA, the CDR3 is TGTGCCAGCAGCTTAGGACAGGGGGGGAGTAGCAATCAGCCCCAGCATTTT. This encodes CASSLGQGGSSNQPQHF.

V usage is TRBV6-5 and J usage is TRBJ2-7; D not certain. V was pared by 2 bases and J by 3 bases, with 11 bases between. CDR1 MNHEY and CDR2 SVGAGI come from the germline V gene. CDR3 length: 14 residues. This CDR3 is CASSYGFEGYEQYF. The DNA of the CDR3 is TGTGCCAGCAGTTACGGGTTTGAAGGCTACGAGCAGTACTTC.